This entry concerns a single T cell receptor beta chain. Antigen: not known. This entry comes from a study of cytomegalovirus exposure and HLA in healthy donors. Study-wide context: Unique TCRs numbering around 85 million, obtained from HLA-typed donors, made up an early data release.

Study results and limitations: Most CMV-associated TCR beta chains were later found to appear HLA-restricted. Reported performance of the classifier showed diagnosis of cytomegalovirus status with high specificity and sensitivity.

60 Vbeta and 13 Jbeta primers were used in PCR. Sequencing used immunoSEQ multiplex PCR; TCRdb keeps in-frame clones, though not all of them. The sample consists of about 140,000 clones, roughly four fifths of them appearing once. The sample was PBMCs. The receptor comes from a man in his thirties or forties in good health and CMV-seropositive.

The CDR3 bases are TGTGCCAGCAGCTTTGCGGGGGCGCAAAGCAATCAGCCCCAGCATTTT. Protein product: CASSFAGAQSNQPQHF. J is TRBJ1-5 and V is TRBV7-8; weak D call: TRBD1 (6 bases). Deletions cut 3 bases from V and 1 base from J, with 13 bases between. Germline V gene data show CDR1 as SGHVS and CDR2 as FQNEAQ. CDR3 size: 16 residues.